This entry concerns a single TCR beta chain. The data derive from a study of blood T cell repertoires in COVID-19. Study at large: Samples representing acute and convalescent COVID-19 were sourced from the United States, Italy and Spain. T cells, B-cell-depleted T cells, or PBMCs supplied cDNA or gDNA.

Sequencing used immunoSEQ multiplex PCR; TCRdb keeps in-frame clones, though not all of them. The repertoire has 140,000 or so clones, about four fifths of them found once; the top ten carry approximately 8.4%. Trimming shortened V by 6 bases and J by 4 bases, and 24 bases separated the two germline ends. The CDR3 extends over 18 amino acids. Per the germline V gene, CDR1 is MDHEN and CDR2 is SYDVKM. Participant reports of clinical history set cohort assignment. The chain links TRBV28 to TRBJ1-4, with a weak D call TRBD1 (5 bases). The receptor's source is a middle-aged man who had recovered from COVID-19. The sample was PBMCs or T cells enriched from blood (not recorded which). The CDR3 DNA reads TGTGCCAGCAGCCTCTCCAGGGTTTGGACAACTGGTAATGAAAAACTGTTTTTT. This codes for CASSLSRVWTTGNEKLFF.